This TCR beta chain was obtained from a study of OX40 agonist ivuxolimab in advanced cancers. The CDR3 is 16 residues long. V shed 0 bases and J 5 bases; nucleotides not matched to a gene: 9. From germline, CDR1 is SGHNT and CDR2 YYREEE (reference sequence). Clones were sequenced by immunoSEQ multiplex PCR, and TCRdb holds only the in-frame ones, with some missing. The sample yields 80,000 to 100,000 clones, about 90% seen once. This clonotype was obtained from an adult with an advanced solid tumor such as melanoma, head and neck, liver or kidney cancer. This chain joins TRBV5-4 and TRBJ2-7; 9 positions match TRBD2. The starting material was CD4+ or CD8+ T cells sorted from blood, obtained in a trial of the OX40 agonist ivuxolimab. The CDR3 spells CASSLASSGDHNEQYF. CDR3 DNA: TGTGCCAGCAGCTTGGCGTCTAGCGGGGATCACAACGAGCAGTACTTC.